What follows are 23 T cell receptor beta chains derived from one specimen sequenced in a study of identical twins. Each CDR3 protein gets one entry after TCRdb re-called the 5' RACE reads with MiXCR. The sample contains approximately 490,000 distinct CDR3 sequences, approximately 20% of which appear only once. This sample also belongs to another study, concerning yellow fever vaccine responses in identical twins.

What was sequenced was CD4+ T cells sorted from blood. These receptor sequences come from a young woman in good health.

This chain's CDR3 is CASSQGYRTDTQYF. For the CDR3, the DNA is TGCGCCAGCAGCCAAGGTTACAGGACAGATACGCAGTATTTT. This chain connects TRBV4-1 to TRBJ2-3, with D perhaps matching TRBD1 (5 bases). Germline V gene data show CDR1 as MGHRA and CDR2 as YSYEKL. Trimming cost V 1 base and J 3 bases, with 8 bases left between them. This CDR3 is built from 14 residues.

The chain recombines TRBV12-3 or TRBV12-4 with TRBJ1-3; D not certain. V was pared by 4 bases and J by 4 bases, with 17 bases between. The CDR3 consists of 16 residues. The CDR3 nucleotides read TGTGCCAGCAGTTCTCTACGGTCGACTGGAGGAAACACCATATATTTT. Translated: CASSSLRSTGGNTIYF.

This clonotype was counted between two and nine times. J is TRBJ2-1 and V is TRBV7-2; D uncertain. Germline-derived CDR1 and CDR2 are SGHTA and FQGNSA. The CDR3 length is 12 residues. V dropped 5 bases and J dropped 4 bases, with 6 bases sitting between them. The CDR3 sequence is CASSRHYNEQFF. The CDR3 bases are TGTGCCAGCAGCCGACATTACAATGAGCAGTTCTTC.

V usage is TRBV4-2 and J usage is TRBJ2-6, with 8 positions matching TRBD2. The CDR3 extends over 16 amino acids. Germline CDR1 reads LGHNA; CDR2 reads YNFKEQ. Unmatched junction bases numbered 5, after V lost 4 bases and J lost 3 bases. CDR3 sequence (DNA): TGTGCCAGCAGCCTAAGCGGGGGAGATGGGGCCAACGTCCTGACTTTC. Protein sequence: CASSLSGGDGANVLTF.

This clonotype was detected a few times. DNA for the CDR3: TGTGCCAGTCAAAAATCCCCGGGGATCTACGAGCAGTACTTC. Translation gives CASQKSPGIYEQYF. The chain links TRBV19 to TRBJ2-7, with D possibly TRBD2 on 5 matching bases. The germline CDR1 and CDR2 sequences are LNHDA and SQIVND (reference sequence). Trimming took off 8 bases at V and 3 bases at J, with 17 bases between the two ends. The CDR3 covers 14 residues.

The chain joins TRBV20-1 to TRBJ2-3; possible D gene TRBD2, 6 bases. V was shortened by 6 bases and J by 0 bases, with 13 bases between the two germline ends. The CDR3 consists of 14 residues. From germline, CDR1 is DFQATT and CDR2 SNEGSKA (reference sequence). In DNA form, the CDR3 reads TGCAGTGCCCCGGGTAGCGGAAGCACAGATACGCAGTATTTT. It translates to CSAPGSGSTDTQYF.

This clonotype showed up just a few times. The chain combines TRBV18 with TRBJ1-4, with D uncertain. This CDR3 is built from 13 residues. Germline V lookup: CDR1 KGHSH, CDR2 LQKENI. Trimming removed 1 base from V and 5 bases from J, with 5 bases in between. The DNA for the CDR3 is TGTGCCAGCTCACCACGGCAGAATGAAAAACTGTTTTTT. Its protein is CASSPRQNEKLFF.

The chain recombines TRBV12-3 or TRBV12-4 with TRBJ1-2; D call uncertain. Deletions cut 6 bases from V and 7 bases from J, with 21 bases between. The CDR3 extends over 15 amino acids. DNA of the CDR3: TGTGCCAGCAGCCCGGTTCTGCGGGGTCGGGTTGGCTACACCTTC. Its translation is CASSPVLRGRVGYTF.

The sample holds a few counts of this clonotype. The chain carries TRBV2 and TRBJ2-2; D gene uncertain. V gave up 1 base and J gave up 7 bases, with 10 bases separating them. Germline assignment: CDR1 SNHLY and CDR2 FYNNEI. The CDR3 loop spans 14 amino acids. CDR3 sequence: CASSEDYLGGELFF. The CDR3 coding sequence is TGTGCCAGCAGTGAAGATTATTTGGGCGGGGAGCTGTTTTTT.

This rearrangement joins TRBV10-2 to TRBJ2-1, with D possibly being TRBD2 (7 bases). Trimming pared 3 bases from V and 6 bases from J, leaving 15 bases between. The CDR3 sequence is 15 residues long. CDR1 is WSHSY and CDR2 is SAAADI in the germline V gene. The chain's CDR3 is CASSDLGGRVNEQFF. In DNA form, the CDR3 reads TGCGCCAGCAGTGATTTGGGGGGGCGGGTCAATGAGCAGTTCTTC.

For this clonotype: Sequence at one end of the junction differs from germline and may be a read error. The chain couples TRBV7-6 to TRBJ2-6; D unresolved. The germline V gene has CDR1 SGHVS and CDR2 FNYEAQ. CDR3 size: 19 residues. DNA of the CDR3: TGTGCCTGCAGTACGCTCCCCGACAAAAGGTTACTCGGGGCCAACGTCCTGACTTTC. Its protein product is CACSTLPDKRLLGANVLTF.

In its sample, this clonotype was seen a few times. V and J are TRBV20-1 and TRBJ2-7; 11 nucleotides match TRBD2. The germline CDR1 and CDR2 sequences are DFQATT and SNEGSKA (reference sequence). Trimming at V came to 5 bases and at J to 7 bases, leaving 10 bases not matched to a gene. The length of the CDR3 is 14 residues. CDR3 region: CSARLAGRVGEQYF. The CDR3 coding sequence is TGCAGTGCTCGACTAGCGGGACGTGTTGGGGAGCAGTACTTC.

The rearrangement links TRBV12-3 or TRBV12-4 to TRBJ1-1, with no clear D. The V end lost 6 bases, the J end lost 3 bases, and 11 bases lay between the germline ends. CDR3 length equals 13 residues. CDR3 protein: CASSGSRDTEAFF. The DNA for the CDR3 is TGTGCCAGCAGCGGATCGCGAGACACTGAAGCTTTCTTT.

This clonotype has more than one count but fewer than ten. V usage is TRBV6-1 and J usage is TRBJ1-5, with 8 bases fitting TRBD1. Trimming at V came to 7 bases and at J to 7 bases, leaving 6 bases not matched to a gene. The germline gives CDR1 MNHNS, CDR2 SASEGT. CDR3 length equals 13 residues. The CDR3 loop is CASKDREGQPQHF. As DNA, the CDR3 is TGTGCCAGCAAGGACAGGGAAGGCCAGCCCCAGCATTTT.

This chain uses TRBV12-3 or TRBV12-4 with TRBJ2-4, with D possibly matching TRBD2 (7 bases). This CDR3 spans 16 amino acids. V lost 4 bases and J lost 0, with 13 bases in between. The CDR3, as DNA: TGTGCCAGCAGTTCGGGGGGCCAACTAGCCAAAAACATTCAGTACTTC. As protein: CASSSGGQLAKNIQYF.

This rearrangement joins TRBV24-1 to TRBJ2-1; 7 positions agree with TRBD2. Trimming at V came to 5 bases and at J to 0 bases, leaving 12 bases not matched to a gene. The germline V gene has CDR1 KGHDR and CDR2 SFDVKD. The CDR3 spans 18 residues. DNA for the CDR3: TGTGCCACCAGTGGCGGCTTCGGCGGGAGAGGCTCCTACAATGAGCAGTTCTTC. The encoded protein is CATSGGFGGRGSYNEQFF.

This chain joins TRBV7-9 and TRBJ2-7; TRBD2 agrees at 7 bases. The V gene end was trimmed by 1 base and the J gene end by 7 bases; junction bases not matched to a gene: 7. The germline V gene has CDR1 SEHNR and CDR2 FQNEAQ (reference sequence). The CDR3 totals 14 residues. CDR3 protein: CASSLELASGEQYF. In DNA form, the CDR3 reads TGTGCCAGCAGCTTAGAGCTGGCTAGCGGAGAGCAGTACTTC.

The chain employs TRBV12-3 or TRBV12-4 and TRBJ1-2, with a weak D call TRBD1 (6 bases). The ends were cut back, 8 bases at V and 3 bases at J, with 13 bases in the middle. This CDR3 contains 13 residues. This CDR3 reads CASGYQGHYGYTF. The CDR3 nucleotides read TGTGCCAGCGGATATCAGGGGCACTATGGCTACACCTTC.

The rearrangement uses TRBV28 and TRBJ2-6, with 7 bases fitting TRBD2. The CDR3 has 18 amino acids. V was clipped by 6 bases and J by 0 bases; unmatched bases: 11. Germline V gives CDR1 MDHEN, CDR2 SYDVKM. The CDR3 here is CASSAWASGSSGANVLTF. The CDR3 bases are TGTGCCAGCAGCGCTTGGGCTAGCGGAAGCTCTGGGGCCAACGTCCTGACTTTC. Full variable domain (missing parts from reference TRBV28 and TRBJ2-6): DVKVTQSSRYLVKRTGEKVFLECVQDMDHENMFWYRQDPGLGLRLIYFSYDVKMKEKGDIPEGYSVSREKKERFSLILESASTNQTSMYLCASSAWASGSSGANVLTFGAGSRLTVL.

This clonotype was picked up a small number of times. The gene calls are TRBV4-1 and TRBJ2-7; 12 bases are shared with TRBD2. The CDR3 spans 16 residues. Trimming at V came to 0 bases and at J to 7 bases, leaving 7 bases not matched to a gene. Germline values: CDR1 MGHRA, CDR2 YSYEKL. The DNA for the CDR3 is TGCGCCAGCAGCCAAGATTTCGGGACTAGCGGGCGTGAGCAGTACTTC. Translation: CASSQDFGTSGREQYF.

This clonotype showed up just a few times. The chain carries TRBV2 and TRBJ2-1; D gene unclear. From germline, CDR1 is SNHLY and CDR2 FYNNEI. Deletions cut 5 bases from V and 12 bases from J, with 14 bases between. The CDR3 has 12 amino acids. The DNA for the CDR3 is TGTGCCAGCAGTCGTGAGATTTTCGTGCAGTTCTTC. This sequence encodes CASSREIFVQFF. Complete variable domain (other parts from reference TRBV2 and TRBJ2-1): EPEVTQTPSHQVTQMGQEVILRCVPISNHLYFYWYRQILGQKVEFLVSFYNNEISEKSEIFDDQFSVERPDGSNFTLKIRSTKLEDSAMYFCASSREIFVQFFGPGTRLTVL.

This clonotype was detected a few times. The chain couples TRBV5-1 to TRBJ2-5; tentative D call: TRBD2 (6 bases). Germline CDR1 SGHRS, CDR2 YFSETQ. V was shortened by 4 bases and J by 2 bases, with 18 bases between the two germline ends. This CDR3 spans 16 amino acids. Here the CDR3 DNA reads TGCGCCAGCAGCCCCAGGACGGGGGTTGAACAAGAGACCCAGTACTTC. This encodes CASSPRTGVEQETQYF.

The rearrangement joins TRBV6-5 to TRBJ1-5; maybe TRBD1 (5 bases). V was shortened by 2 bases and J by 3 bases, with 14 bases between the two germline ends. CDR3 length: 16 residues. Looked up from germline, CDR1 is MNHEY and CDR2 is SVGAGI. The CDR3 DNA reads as TGTGCCAGCAGTTACGGGGACGGGAGGGTCAATCAGCCCCAGCATTTT. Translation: CASSYGDGRVNQPQHF.